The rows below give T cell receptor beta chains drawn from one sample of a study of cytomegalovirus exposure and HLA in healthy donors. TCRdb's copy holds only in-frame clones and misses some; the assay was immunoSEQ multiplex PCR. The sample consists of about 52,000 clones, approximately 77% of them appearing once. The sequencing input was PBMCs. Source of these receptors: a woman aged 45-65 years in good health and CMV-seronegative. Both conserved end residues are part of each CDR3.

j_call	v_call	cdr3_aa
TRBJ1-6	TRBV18	CASSAGLNSPLHF
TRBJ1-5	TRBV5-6	CASSSGQYNQPQHF
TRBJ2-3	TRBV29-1	CSVDRASLLTDTQYF
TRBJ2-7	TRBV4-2	CASSQQGTSDEQYF
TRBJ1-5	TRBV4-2	CASSQDLLSNQPQHF
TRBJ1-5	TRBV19	CASRARGGPYSNQPQHF
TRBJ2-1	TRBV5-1	CASSLTSGRVLYNEQFF
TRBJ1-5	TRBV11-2	CASSLGTASNQPQHF
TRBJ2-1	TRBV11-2	CASSFVQGSNEQFF
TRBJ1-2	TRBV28	CASSPDRASYGYTF
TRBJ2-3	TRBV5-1	CASRLEAATDTQYF
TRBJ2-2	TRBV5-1	CASSFVTGTSVGELFF
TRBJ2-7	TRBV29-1	CSVDGLAAEQYF
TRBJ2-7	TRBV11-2	CASSFDRGEQYF
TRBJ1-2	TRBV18	CASSQAQEIYGYTF
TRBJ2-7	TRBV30	CAWQRDQGRGQYF
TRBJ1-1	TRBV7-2	CASILLDRLRDTEAFF
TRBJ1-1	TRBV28	CASSLGTGRGEAFF
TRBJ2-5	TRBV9	CASSKTGAVETQYF
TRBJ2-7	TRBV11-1	CASSERTGIAYEQYF
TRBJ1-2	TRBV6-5	CASKGRAASSYTF
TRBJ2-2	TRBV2	CASSPRDRASTGELFF
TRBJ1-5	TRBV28	CASSLQGGSNQPQHF
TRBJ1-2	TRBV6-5	CASSSPQGSNARGYTF
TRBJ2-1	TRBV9	CASSVGRTVYNEQFF
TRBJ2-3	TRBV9	CASSSAGADTQYF
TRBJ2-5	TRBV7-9	CASSLGAGGKETQYF
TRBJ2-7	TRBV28	CATKPGGRYEQYF
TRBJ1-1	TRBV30	CACSGAANTEAFF
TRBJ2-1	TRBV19	CASLGQTAAEQFF
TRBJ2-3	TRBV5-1	CASSLDRGTDTQYF
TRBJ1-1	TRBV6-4	CASMARDRGTRNTEAFF
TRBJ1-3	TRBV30	CAWSGQGPAGNTIYF
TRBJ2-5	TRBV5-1	CASSLGGGPLGETQYF
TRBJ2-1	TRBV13	CASSSAAGVQFF
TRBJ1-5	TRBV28	CASSQGQPNQPQHF
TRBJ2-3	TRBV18	CASSPPGGTQYF
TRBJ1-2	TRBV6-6	CASSSGGAGGYTF
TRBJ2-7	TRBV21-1	CASIGGTSYEQYF
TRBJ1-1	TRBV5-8	CASSADGETEAFF
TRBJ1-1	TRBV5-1	CASSLTPGATEAFF
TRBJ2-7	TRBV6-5	CASSSTVSYEQYF
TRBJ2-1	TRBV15	CATRTSGRNEQFF
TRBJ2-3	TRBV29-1	CSVAQGAGGDTDTQYF
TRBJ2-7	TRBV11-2	CASSFGSLSGGSEQYF
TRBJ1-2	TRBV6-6	CACSYSGGAKNYGYTF
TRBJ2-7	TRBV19	CASSSGTGTYEQYF
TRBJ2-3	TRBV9	CASSTGLAVTDTQYF
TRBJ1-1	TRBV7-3	CASSLTSGGGTEAFF
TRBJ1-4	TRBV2	CASNRGEEKLFF
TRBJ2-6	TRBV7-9	CASSLAVGSGANVLTF
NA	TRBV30	CARSRTGGEGEQYF
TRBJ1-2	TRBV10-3	CAISESGAGYGGYTF
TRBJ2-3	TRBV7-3	CASSLAGAGDTQYF
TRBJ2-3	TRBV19	CASSILTGTNTDTQYF
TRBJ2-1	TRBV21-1	CASSKKGGDEQFF
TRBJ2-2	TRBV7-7	CASSNRQSGELFF
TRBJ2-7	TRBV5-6	CASSPGQRSYEQYF
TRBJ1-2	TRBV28	CASSPQGNYGYTF